These T cell receptor beta chains were read from a single sample in a study of T cell responses to AZD1222 COVID-19 vaccine. Sequencing used immunoSEQ multiplex PCR; TCRdb keeps in-frame clones, though not all of them. The table records about 180,000 clones, 90% of them present only once. The sample in question was peripheral blood, obtained on day 0 of AZD1222 vaccination. The origin of the receptors is an adult in good health. Each CDR3 is given with its conserved first and last residue. The D gene is left open where the match is weak. The listing skips clone size in some rows; elsewhere it reads once, few, many or a size class.

j_call v_call clone_size d_call cdr3_nt cdr3_aa
TRBJ1-4 TRBV30 - TRBD1 TGTGCCTGGAGCGATCCCTTAAGGAACAGGGGGAGTGAAAAACTGTTTTTT CAWSDPLRNRGSEKLFF
TRBJ2-3 TRBV7-9 - TRBD1 TGTGCCAGCAGCTCGGACAGGGGGCTGGATACGCAGTATTTT CASSSDRGLDTQYF
TRBJ1-1 TRBV6-4 once TRBD1 TGTGCCAGCAGTGACTCCCCGCTCGCCGGACAGGCAAAGACTGAAGCTTTCTTT CASSDSPLAGQAKTEAFF
TRBJ1-5 TRBV7-9 - - TGTGCCAGCAGCCTGGGGGGGCAGGGTCAGCCCCAGCATTTT CASSLGGQGQPQHF
TRBJ2-1 TRBV6-1 - - TGTGCCAGCAGTGAAGCAGGGACCAGTGCGGATGAGCAGTTCTTC CASSEAGTSADEQFF
TRBJ2-5 TRBV4-3 - - TGCGCCAGCAGCCAAGGAAGCCTCGCCGGTGAGACCCAGTACTTC CASSQGSLAGETQYF
TRBJ2-2 TRBV5-1 - TRBD2 TGCGCCAGCAGCCCAATGAGACGGACTAGCGGGGTAGGGGAGCTGTTTTTT CASSPMRRTSGVGELFF
TRBJ2-7 TRBV23-1 - - TGCGCCAGCAGTCAATCGAACAGGGCCTACGAGCAGTACTTC CASSQSNRAYEQYF
TRBJ1-1 TRBV5-4 - - TGTGCCAGCAGCGAGCTCAGGACAACGCTTGACACTGAAGCTTTCTTT CASSELRTTLDTEAFF
TRBJ2-3 TRBV4-3 once - TGCGCCAGCAGCCAAGATAGGGGGGGGAGCACAGATACGCAGTATTTT CASSQDRGGSTDTQYF
TRBJ2-7 TRBV7-2 once - TGTGCCAGCAGCCCCCAGGGTGGAGGCGGCCACGAGCAGTACTTC CASSPQGGGGHEQYF
TRBJ2-7 TRBV6-5 - TRBD1 TGTGCCAGCAAACCGGGACAGGGAGCCTACGAGCAGTACTTC CASKPGQGAYEQYF
TRBJ1-5 TRBV2 once - TGTGCCAGCAGTGCGTCTACGTGGCAGGAGAGCAATCAGCCCCAGCATTTT CASSASTWQESNQPQHF
TRBJ2-4 TRBV27 - TRBD2 TGTGCCAGCAGTTTGACTAGCGGGGGCTGGGACATTCAGTACTTC CASSLTSGGWDIQYF
TRBJ1-2 TRBV5-4 - - TGTGCCAGCAGCCGGGACTCCGGGGGCTACACCTTC CASSRDSGGYTF
TRBJ1-5 TRBV20-1 few TRBD1 TGCAGTGCTAGTGGCCAGGGGGGCCCCAATCAGCCCCAGCATTTT CSASGQGGPNQPQHF
TRBJ2-1 TRBV5-4 - - TGTGCCAGCAGCTTGCGGTCGAATGAGCAGTTCTTC CASSLRSNEQFF
TRBJ1-1 TRBV5-1 - - TGCGCCAGCAGCTCAAGTGGGACTGAAGCTTTCTTT CASSSSGTEAFF
TRBJ2-2 TRBV6-5 - - TGTGCCAGCACCGGGACCAACACCGGGGAGCTGTTTTTT CASTGTNTGELFF
TRBJ1-4 TRBV6-5 once - TGTGCCAGCAGTTACGGGGGACTGACTAATGAAAAACTGTTTTTT CASSYGGLTNEKLFF
TRBJ1-6 TRBV11-1 few - TGTGCCAGCCACTCGGGCCCGGGTTCACCCCTCCACTTT CASHSGPGSPLHF
TRBJ1-2 TRBV19 - - TGTGCCAGTAGTATGAACGCTAACTATGGCTACACCTTC CASSMNANYGYTF
TRBJ2-3 TRBV6-2/TRBV6-3 once TRBD2 TGTGCCAGCAGCTCCCTAGCGGGGGAGGCCGGAGATACGCAGTATTTT CASSSLAGEAGDTQYF
TRBJ2-1 TRBV20-1 - - TGCAGTGCTAGTGGGCCTGGTGAGCAGTTCTTC CSASGPGEQFF
TRBJ1-5 TRBV7-2 - TRBD1 TGTGCCAGCAGCTACGGACAGGACGTGGGGCCCCAGCATTTT CASSYGQDVGPQHF
TRBJ2-7 TRBV7-8 - TRBD1 TGTGCCAGCAGCGGGGGACAGGGGTACGAGCAGTACTTC CASSGGQGYEQYF
TRBJ1-3 TRBV3-1/TRBV3-2 - TRBD1 TGTGCCAGCAGCCACGGGACAGGGGTTGGAAACACCATATATTTT CASSHGTGVGNTIYF
TRBJ1-5 TRBV7-6 - TRBD1 TGTGCCAGCAGCCGAGGACAGGGGCGAAATCAGCCCCAGCATTTT CASSRGQGRNQPQHF
TRBJ1-2 TRBV7-8 once - TGTGCCAGCAGCCCCGTAATTACAGGGTTCTATGGCTACACCTTC CASSPVITGFYGYTF
TRBJ1-2 TRBV25-1 - TRBD1 TGTGCCAGCAGCGGACAGGGGGCAATTAAGGGCTACACCTTC CASSGQGAIKGYTF
TRBJ2-3 TRBV4-3 once - TGCGCCAGCAGCCCCAGCGGCGCCGGGGATACGCAGTATTTT CASSPSGAGDTQYF
TRBJ2-7 TRBV18 - - TGTGCCAGCTCACGAGGTCTAAGCGAGCAGTACTTC CASSRGLSEQYF
TRBJ1-1 TRBV5-4 few - TGTGCCAGCAGCGGACAGCGAACTGAAGCTTTCTTT CASSGQRTEAFF
TRBJ2-5 TRBV29-1 - - TGCAGCGTTGGGGGAGAGACCCAGTACTTC CSVGGETQYF
TRBJ2-2 TRBV7-2 - - TGTGCCAGCAGCACTAGCGGACAGGGGAACGGGGAGCTGTTTTTT CASSTSGQGNGELFF
TRBJ1-4 TRBV7-9 - TRBD1 TGTGCCAGCAGCTTAGAAGGGGGCTTAGGTGAAAAACTGTTTTTT CASSLEGGLGEKLFF
TRBJ2-5 TRBV5-4 - - TGTGCCAGCAGCTTGGAGGGGGGAGGAGAGACCCAGTACTTC CASSLEGGGETQYF
TRBJ2-5 TRBV6-5 - - TGTGCCAGCAGTTACTCAATGGGCAGGGGTGAGGAGACCCAGTACTTC CASSYSMGRGEETQYF
TRBJ2-5 TRBV12-3/TRBV12-4 few - TGTGCCAGCAGTTTAAACCTCCAAGAGACCCAGTACTTC CASSLNLQETQYF
TRBJ1-2 TRBV7-2 - TRBD1 TGTGCCAGCAGCGCAGGACAGGGGTTTGGCTACACCTTC CASSAGQGFGYTF
TRBJ1-1 TRBV10-3 - TRBD1 TGTGCCATCAGTGGGGCGTTGGACAGGGGCCCCATGAACACTGAAGCTTTCTTT CAISGALDRGPMNTEAFF